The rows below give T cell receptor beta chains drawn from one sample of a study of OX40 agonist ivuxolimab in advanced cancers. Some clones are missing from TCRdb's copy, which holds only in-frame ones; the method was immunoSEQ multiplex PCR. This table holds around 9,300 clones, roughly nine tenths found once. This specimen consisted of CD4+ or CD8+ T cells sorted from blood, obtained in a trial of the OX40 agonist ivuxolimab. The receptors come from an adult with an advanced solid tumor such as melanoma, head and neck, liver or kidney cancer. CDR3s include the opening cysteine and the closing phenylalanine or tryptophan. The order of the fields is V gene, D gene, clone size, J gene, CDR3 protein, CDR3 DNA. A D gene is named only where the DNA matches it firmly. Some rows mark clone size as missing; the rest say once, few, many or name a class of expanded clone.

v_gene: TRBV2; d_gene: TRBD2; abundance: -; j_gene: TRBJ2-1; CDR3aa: CASTYSGMSDEQFF; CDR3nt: TGTGCCAGCACTTATAGCGGGATGAGTGATGAGCAGTTCTTC
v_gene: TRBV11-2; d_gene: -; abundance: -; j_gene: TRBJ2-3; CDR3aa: CASSTRAKGDTQYF; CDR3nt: TGTGCCAGCAGCACTAGGGCGAAAGGAGATACGCAGTATTTT
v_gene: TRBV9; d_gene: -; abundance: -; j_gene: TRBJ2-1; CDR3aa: CASSVAEYNEQFF; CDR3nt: TGTGCCAGCAGCGTAGCGGAGTACAATGAGCAGTTCTTC
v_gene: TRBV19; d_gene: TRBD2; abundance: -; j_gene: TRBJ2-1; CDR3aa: CASSMSQAGPTYNEQFF; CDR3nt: TGTGCCAGTAGTATGTCGCAAGCGGGACCGACCTACAATGAGCAGTTCTTC
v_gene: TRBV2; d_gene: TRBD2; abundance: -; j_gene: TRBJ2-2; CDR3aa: CASSVEARGTGELFF; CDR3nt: TGTGCCAGCAGTGTCGAGGCGCGGGGGACCGGGGAGCTGTTTTTT
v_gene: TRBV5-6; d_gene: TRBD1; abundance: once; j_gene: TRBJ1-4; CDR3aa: CASRLNRGATNEKLFF; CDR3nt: TGTGCCAGCAGACTAAACAGGGGGGCAACTAATGAAAAACTGTTTTTT
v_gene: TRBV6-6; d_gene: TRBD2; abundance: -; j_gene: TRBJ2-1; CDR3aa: CASSSLAGLYNEQFF; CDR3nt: TGTGCCAGCAGTTCTCTAGCGGGACTCTACAATGAGCAGTTCTTC
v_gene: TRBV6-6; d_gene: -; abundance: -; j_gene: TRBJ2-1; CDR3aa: CASSYGSDGEQFF; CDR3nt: TGTGCCAGCAGTTACGGGTCCGATGGGGAGCAGTTCTTC
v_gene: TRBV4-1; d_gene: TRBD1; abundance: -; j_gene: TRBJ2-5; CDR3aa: CASSQEDRQETQYF; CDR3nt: TGCGCCAGCAGCCAGGAGGACAGGCAAGAGACCCAGTACTTC
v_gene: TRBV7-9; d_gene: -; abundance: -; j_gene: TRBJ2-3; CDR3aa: CASSLGTDTQYF; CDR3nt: TGTGCCAGCAGCTTAGGGACAGATACGCAGTATTTT
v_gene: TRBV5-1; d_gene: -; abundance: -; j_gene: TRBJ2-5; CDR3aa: CASSFTDPETQYF; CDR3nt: TGCGCCAGCAGCTTCACTGACCCGGAGACCCAGTACTTC
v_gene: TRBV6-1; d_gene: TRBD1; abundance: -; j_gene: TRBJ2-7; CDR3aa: CASSEGDRQYF; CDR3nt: TGTGCCAGCAGTGAGGGGGACAGGCAGTACTTC